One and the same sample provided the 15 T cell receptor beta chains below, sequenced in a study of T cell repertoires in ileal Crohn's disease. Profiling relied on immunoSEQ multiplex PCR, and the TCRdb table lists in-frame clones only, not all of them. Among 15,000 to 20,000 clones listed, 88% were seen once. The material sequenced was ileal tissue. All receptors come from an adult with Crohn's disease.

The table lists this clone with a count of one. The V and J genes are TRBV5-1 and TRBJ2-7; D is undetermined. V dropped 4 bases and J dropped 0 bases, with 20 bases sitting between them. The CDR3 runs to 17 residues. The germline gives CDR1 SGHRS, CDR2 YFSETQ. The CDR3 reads CASSRNRQTMSSYEQYF. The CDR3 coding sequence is TGCGCCAGCAGCCGCAATCGACAAACGATGAGCTCCTACGAGCAGTACTTC.

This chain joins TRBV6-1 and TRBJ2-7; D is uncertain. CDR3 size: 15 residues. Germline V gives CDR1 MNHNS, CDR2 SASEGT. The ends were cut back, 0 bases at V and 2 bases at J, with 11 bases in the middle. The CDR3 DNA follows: TGTGCCAGCAGTGAAGCGCTTCAGGCGACCTACGAGCAGTACTTC. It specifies CASSEALQATYEQYF.

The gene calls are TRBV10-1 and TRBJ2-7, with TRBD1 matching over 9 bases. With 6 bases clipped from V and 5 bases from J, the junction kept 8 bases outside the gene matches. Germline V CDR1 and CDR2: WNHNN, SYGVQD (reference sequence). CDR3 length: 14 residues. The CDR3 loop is CASSPGQGKNEQYF. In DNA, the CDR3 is TGCGCCAGCAGCCCGGGACAGGGTAAAAACGAGCAGTACTTC.

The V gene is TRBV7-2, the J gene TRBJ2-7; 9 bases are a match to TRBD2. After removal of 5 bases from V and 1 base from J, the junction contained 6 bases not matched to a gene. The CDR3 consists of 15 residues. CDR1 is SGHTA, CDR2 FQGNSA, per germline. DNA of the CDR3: TGTGCCAGCAGCCGCGGACTAGCGCTTTCCTACGAGCAGTACTTC. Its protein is CASSRGLALSYEQYF.

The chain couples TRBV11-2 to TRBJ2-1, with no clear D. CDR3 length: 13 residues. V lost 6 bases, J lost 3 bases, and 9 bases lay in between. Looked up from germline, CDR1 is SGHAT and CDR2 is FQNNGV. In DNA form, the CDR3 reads TGTGCCAGCAGTCCAGGCTTCTACAATGAGCAGTTCTTC. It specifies CASSPGFYNEQFF. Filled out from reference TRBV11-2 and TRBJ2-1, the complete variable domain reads EAGVAQSPRYKIIEKRQSVAFWCNPISGHATLYWYQQILGQGPKLLIQFQNNGVVDDSQLPKDRFSAERLKGVDSTLKIQPAKLEDSAVYLCASSPGFYNEQFFGPGTRLTVL.

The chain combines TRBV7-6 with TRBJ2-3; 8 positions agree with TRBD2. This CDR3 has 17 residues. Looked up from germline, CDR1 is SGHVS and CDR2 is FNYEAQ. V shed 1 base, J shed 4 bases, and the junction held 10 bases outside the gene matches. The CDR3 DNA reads TGTGCCAGCAGCTTAGTGGGGGCGGGAGGAAGTGCAGATACGCAGTATTTT. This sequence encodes CASSLVGAGGSADTQYF.

CDR3 residues: CASSLTATGVNEQFF. DNA for the CDR3: TGCGCCAGCAGCCTTACCGCCACAGGGGTCAATGAGCAGTTCTTC. The chain employs TRBV5-1 and TRBJ2-1; 7 nucleotides match TRBD1. The CDR3 loop spans 15 amino acids. V dropped 4 bases and J dropped 6; count of bases not matched to a gene: 10. The germline gives CDR1 SGHRS, CDR2 YFSETQ.

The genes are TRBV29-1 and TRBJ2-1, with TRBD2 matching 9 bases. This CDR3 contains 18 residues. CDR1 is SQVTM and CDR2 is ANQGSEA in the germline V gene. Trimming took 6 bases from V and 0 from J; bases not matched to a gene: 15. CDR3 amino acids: CSVAGTSTRIGSYNEQFF. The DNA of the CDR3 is TGCAGCGTAGCCGGGACTAGCACACGGATTGGCTCCTACAATGAGCAGTTCTTC.

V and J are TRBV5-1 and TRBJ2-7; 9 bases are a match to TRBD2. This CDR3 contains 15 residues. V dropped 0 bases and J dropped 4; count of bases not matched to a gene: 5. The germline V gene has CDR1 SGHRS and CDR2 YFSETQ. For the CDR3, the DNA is TGCGCCAGCAGCTTGGGACTAGCGGTCCAGTACGAGCAGTACTTC. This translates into CASSLGLAVQYEQYF.

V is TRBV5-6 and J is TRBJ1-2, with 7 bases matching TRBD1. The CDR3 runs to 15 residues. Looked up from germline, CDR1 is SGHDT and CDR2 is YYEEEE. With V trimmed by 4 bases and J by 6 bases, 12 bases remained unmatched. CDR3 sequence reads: CASSALSRDSDGYTF. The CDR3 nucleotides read TGTGCCAGCAGCGCCTTATCCCGGGACAGTGATGGCTACACCTTC.

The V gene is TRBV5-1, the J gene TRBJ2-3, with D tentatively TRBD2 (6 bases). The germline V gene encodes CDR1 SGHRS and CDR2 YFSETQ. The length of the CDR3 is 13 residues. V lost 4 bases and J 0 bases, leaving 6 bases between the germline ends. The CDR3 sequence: CASSGTSTDTQYF. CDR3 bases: TGCGCCAGCAGCGGGACTAGCACAGATACGCAGTATTTT.

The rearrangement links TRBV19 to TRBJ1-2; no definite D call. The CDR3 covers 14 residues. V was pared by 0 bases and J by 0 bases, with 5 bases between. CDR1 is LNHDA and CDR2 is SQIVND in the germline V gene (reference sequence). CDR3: CASSIDMSNYGYTF. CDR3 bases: TGTGCCAGTAGTATAGACATGTCTAACTATGGCTACACCTTC.

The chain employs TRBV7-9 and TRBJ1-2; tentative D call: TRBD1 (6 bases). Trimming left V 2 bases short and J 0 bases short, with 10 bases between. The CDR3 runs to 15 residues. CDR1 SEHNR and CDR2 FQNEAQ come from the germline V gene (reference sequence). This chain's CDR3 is CASSLTTGSNYGYTF. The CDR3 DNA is TGTGCCAGCAGCTTAACCACAGGGTCTAACTATGGCTACACCTTC. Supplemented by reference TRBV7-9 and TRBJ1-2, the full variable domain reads DTGVSQNPRHKITKRGQNVTFRCDPISEHNRLYWYRQTLGQGPEFLTYFQNEAQLEKSRLLSDRFSAERPKGSFSTLEIQRTEQGDSAMYLCASSLTTGSNYGYTFGSGTRLTVV.

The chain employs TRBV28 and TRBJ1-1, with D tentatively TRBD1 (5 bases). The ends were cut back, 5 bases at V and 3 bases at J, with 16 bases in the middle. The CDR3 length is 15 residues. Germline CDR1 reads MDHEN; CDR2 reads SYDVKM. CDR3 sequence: CASSPHRAGYTEAFF. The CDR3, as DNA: TGTGCCAGCAGTCCCCATCGGGCAGGGTACACTGAAGCTTTCTTT.

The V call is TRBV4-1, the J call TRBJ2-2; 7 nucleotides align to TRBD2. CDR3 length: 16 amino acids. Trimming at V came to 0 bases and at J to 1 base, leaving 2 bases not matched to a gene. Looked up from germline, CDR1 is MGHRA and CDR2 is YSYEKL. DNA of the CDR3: TGCGCCAGCAGCCAAGAGCGGGGGAGGAACACCGGGGAGCTGTTTTTT. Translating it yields CASSQERGRNTGELFF.